This T cell receptor (beta chain) derives from a study of blood T cell repertoires in COVID-19. On the study more broadly: In each case, the material was cDNA or gDNA derived from T cells, B-cell-depleted T cells, or PBMCs.

The method was immunoSEQ multiplex PCR; TCRdb's version includes in-frame clones alone and lacks a portion of them. This table has about 370,000 clones, about 90% appearing once. The V and J ends lost 4 bases and 3 bases, in that order; junction bases with no gene match: 9. Germline-derived CDR1 and CDR2 are MGHRA and YSYEKL. The CDR3 loop spans 16 amino acids. V usage is TRBV4-1 and J usage is TRBJ1-3, with 7 bases matching TRBD1. The sequence derives from a woman in her thirties who had recovered from COVID-19. The sequenced material came from PBMCs or T cells enriched from blood (not recorded which). CDR3 loop: CASSRLTGLGGNTIYF. The CDR3 coding sequence is TGCGCCAGCAGCCGACTGACAGGGTTGGGTGGAAACACCATATATTTT.